This T cell receptor beta chain emerged from a study of shared clonotypes between healthy human individuals. Findings of the study overall: Genetic and exposure-history diversity was limited by the small donor number. Richness estimates generally favored naive over memory subsets. Non-shared clonotypes had lower generation probabilities than clonotypes shared by all four sorted-subset donors.

The V gene lost 3 bases and the J gene lost 9 bases, with 16 bases spanning the gap. The CDR3 totals 13 residues. Germline V gene sequence: CDR1 GTSNPN, CDR2 SVGIG (reference sequence). This table comes from immunoSEQ multiplex PCR, and its TCRdb copy is limited to in-frame clones, with some not included. The sample yields 2 million to 3 million clones, approximately 93% seen once. Remarks on this clone: No antigen is known for it.

The genes are TRBV30 and TRBJ2-3; either TRBD1 or TRBD2 may fit D (5 bases each). The clonotype originates from a young man in good health. Some clones in this sample may be carry-over from other donors' samples. The sequencing sample was made of naive CD4+ T cells from PBMCs. Stated subset: CD45RA+ positively selected. The CDR3 reads CAWRGVPGATQYF. In DNA, the CDR3 is TGTGCCTGGAGGGGAGTACCCGGGGCGACGCAGTATTTT.